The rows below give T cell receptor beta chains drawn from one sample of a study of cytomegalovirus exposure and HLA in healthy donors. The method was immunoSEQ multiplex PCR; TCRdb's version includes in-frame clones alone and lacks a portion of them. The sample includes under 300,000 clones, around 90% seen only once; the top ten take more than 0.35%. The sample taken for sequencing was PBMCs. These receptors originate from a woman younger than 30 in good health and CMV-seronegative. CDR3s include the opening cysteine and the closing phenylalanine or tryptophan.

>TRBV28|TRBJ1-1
CASSNRGFVSEAFF
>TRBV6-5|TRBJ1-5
CASRRDSNQPQHF
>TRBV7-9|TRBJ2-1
CASSLAGGLWQFF
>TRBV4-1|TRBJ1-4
CASSGSQGGEKLFF
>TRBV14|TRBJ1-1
CASSTFGEVNTEAFF
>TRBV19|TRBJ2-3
CASRDTSNTDTQYF
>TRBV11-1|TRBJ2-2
CASSSGDRGFSGELFF
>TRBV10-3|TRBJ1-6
CAIGSSYNSPLHF
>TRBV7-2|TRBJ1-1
CASSLSGLPNTEAFF
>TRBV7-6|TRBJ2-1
CASRGDPGRGGSYNEQFF
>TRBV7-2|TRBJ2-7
CASRTLYGGSSYEQYF
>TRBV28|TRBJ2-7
CASTPRRRGYEQYF
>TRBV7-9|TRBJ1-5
CASSPIRTGNQPQHF
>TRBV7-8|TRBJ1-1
CASSLVGGSTEAFF
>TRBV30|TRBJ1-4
CAWSFDGANEKLFF
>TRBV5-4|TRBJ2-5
CASGIGRTSGGLETQYF
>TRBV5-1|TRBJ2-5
CASSLSGGLIQETQYF
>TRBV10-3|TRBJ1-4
CAISERTAHEKLFF
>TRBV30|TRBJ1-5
CAWDRGRSSGRNQPQHF
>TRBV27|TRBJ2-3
CASGAGTSGGDTQYF
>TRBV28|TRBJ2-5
CASSLSTGVETQYF
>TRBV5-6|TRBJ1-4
CASTRRDEKLFF
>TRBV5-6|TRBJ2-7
CASSRGTSGGGEQYF
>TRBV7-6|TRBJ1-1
CASSYTVNTEAFF
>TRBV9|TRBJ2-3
CASSVGTGGWDTQYF
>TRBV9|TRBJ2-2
CASSVAGGSTGELFF
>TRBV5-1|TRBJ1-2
CASRPTGGMHGYTF
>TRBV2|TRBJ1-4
CASSLQSLQGPNEKLFF
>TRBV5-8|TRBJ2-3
CASSGPGPSIADTQYF
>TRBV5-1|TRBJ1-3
CASSFTGTGNTIYF
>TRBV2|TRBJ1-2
CASRVSTGTGYGYTF
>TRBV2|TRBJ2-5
CASTTGQRETQYF
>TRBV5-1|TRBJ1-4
CASSAAGSYEKLFF
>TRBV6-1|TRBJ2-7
CAIQRGAFYEQYF
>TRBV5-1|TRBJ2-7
CASSLALKGLAGGPFEQYF
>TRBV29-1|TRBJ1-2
CSSGGDYGYTF
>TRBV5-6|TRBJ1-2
CASSLYTQPQGSYGYTF
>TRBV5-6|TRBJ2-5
CASTGRGETQYF
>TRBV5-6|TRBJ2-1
CASSHVSGAEQFF
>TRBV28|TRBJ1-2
CASTNTPGYGYTF
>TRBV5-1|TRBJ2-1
CASKGFGQGAYNEQFF
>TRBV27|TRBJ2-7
CASSTLAGGLFSEQYF
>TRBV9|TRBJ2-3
CASSSRLSTDTQYF
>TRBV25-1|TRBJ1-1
CASSEWGQKNTEAFF
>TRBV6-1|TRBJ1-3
CASRADSGLGNTIYF
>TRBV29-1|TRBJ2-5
CSVSTSVRGETQYF
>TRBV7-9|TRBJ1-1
CASSLVGDGTEAFF
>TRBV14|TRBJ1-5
CASSDPGQGISNQPQHF